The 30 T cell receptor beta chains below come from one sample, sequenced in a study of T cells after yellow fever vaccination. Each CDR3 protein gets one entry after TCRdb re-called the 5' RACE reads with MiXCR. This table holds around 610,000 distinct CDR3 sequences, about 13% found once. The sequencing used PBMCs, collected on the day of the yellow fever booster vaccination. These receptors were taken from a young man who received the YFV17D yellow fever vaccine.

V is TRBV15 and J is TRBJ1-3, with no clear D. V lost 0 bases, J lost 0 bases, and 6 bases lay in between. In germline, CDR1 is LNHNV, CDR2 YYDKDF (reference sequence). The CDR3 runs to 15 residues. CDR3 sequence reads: CATSREADSGNTIYF. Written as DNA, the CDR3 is TGTGCCACCAGCAGAGAGGCCGACTCTGGAAACACCATATATTTT.

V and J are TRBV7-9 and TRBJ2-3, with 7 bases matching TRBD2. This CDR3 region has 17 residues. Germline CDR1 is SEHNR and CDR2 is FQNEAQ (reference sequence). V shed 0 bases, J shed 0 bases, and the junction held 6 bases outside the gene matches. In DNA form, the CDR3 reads TGTGCCAGCAGCTTAGCATACACTAGCGCTAGCACAGATACGCAGTATTTT. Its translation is CASSLAYTSASTDTQYF.

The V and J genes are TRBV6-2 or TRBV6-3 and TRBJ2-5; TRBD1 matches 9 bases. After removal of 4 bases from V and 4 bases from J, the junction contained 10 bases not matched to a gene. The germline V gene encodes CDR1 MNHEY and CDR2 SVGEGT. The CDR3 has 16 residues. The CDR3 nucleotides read TGTGCCAGCAGTTGGACCGGACAGGGGATTAGAGAGACCCAGTACTTC. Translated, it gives CASSWTGQGIRETQYF.

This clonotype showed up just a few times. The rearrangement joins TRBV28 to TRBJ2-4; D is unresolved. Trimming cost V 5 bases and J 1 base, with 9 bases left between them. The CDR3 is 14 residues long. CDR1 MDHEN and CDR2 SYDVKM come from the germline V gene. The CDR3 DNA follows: TGTGCCAGCAGTGGAGACGCGGCCAAAAACATTCAGTACTTC. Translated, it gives CASSGDAAKNIQYF.

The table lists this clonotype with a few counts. The CDR3 coding sequence is TGTGCCAGCAGCTTCGAGCGGGAGCACACAGATACGCAGTATTTT. As protein: CASSFEREHTDTQYF. The chain employs TRBV7-2 and TRBJ2-3, with 8 bases that match TRBD2. The CDR3 consists of 15 residues. V shed 3 bases and J 2 bases; nucleotides not matched to a gene: 4. Germline loops: CDR1 SGHTA, CDR2 FQGNSA. The variable domain in full, with the rest retrieved from reference TRBV7-2 and TRBJ2-3, is GAGVSQSPSNKVTEKGKDVELRCDPISGHTALYWYRQSLGQGLEFLIYFQGNSAPDKSGLPSDRFSAERTGGSVSTLTIQRTQQEDSAVYLCASSFEREHTDTQYFGPGTRLTVL.

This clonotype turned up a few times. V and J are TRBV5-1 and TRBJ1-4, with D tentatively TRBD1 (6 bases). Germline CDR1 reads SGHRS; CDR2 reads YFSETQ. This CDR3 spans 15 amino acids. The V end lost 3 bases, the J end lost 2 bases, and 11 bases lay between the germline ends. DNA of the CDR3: TGCGCCAGCAGCTCTGTGGGGGCGACTAATGAAAAACTGTTTTTT. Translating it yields CASSSVGATNEKLFF.

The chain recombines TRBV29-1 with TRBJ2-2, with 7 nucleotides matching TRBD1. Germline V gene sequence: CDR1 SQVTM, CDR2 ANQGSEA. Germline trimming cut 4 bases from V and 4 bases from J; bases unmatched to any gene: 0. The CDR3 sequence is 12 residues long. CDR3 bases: TGCAGCGTTGGACAGGGCACCGGGGAGCTGTTTTTT. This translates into CSVGQGTGELFF.

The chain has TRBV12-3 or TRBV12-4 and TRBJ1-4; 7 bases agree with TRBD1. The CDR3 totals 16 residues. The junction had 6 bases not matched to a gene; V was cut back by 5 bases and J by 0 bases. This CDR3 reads CASSPYTGATNEKLFF. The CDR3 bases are TGTGCCAGCAGTCCCTACACAGGGGCAACTAATGAAAAACTGTTTTTT.

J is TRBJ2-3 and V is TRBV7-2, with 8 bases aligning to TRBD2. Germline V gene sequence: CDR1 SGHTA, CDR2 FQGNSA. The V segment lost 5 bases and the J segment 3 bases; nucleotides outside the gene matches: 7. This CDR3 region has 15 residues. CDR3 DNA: TGTGCCAGCAGCCTTACTAGCGGAGGAACAGATACGCAGTATTTT. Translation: CASSLTSGGTDTQYF.

The CDR3 region has the DNA TGCGCCAGCAGCTTGGCCCGCAGTGGGGACACTGAAGCTTTCTTT. It encodes CASSLARSGDTEAFF. The V call is TRBV5-1, the J call TRBJ1-1, with D unclear. Per germline, CDR1 SGHRS and CDR2 YFSETQ. The CDR3 length is 15 residues. V lost 0 bases, J lost 3 bases, and 12 bases lay in between.

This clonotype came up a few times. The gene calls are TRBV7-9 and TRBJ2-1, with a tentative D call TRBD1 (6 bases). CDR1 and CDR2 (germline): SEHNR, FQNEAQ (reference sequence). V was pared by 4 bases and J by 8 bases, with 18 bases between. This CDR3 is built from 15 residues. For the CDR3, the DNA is TGTGCCAGCAGCTCAGGACAGCCCCAAAGGTATGAGCAGTTCTTC. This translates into CASSSGQPQRYEQFF. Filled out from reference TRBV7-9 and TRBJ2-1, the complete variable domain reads DTGVSQNPRHKITKRGQNVTFRCDPISEHNRLYWYRQTLGQGPEFLTYFQNEAQLEKSRLLSDRFSAERPKGSFSTLEIQRTEQGDSAMYLCASSSGQPQRYEQFFGPGTRLTVL.

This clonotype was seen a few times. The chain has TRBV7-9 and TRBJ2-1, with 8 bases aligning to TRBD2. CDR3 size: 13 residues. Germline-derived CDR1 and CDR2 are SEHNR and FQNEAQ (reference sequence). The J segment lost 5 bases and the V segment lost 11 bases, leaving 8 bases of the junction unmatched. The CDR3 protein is CAPGRVTDNEQFF. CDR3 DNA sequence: TGTGCCCCCGGGAGGGTTACCGACAATGAGCAGTTCTTC.

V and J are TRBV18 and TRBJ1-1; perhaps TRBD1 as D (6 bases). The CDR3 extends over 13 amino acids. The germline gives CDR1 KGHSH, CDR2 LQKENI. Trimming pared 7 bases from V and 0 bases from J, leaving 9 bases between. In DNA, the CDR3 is TGTGCCAGCTTGACAGGAATGAACACTGAAGCTTTCTTT. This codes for CASLTGMNTEAFF.

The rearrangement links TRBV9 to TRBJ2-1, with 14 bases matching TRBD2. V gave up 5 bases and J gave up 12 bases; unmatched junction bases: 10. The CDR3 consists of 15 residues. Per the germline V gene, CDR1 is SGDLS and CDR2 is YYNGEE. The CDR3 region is CASSRETSGREGQFF. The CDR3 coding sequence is TGTGCCAGCAGTAGGGAGACTAGCGGGAGGGAAGGGCAGTTCTTC. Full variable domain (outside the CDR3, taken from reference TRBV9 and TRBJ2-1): DSGVTQTPKHLITATGQRVTLRCSPRSGDLSVYWYQQSLDQGLQFLIQYYNGEERAKGNILERFSAQQFPDLHSELNLSSLELGDSALYFCASSRETSGREGQFFGPGTRLTVL.

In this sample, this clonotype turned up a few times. CDR3 region: CASSLMLKETQYF. The DNA of the CDR3 is TGCGCCAGCAGCTTGATGTTAAAGGAGACCCAGTACTTC. The chain combines TRBV5-1 with TRBJ2-5; the D is unclear. Per the germline V gene, CDR1 is SGHRS and CDR2 is YFSETQ. Trimming took 1 base from V and 5 from J, leaving 9 bases between them. The CDR3 is made up of 13 amino acids.

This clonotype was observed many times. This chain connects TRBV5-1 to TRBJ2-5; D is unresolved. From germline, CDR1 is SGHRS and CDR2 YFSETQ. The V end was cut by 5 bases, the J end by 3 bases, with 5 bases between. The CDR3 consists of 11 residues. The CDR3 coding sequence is TGCGCCAGCAGTGAGGAAGAGACCCAGTACTTC. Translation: CASSEEETQYF. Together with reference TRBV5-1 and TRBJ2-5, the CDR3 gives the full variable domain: KAGVTQTPRYLIKTRGQQVTLSCSPISGHRSVSWYQQTPGQGLQFLFEYFSETQRNKGNFPGRFSGRQFSNSRSEMNVSTLELGDSALYLCASSEEETQYFGPGTRLLVL.

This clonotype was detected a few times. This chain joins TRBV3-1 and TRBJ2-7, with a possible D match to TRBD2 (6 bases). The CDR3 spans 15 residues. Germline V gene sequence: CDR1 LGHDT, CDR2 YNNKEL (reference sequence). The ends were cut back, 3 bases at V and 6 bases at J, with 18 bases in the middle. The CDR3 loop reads CASSHVMAPRGEQYF. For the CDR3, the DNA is TGTGCCAGCAGCCACGTGATGGCCCCGCGGGGCGAGCAGTACTTC.

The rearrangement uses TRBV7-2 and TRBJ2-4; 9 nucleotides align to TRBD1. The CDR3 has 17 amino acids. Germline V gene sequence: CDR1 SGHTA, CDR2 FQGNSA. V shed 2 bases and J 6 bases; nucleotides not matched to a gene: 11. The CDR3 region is CASSLWGQGWARNIQYF. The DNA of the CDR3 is TGTGCCAGCAGCTTATGGGGACAGGGATGGGCCCGAAACATTCAGTACTTC.

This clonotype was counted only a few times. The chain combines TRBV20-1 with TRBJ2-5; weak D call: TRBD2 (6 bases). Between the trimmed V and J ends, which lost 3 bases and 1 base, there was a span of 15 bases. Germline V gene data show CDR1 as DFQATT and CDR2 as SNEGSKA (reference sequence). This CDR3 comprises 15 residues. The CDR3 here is CSARVPSRGQETQYF. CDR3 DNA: TGCAGTGCTAGGGTCCCCTCGCGGGGCCAAGAGACCCAGTACTTC.

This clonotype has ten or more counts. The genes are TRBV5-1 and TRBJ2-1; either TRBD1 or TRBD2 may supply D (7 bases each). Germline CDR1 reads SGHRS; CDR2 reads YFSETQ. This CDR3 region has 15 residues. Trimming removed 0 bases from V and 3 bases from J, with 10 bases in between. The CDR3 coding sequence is TGCGCCAGCAGCTTGGGCAGGGGGGGCTACAATGAGCAGTTCTTC. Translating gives CASSLGRGGYNEQFF. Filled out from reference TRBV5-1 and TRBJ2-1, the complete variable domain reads KAGVTQTPRYLIKTRGQQVTLSCSPISGHRSVSWYQQTPGQGLQFLFEYFSETQRNKGNFPGRFSGRQFSNSRSEMNVSTLELGDSALYLCASSLGRGGYNEQFFGPGTRLTVL.

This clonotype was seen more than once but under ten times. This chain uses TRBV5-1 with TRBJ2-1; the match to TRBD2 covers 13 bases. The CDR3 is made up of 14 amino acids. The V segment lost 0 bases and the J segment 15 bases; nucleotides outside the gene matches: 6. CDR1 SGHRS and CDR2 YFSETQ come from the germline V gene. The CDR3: CASSLGTSGSYLFF. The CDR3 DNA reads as TGCGCCAGCAGCTTGGGGACTAGCGGGAGTTATCTGTTCTTC.

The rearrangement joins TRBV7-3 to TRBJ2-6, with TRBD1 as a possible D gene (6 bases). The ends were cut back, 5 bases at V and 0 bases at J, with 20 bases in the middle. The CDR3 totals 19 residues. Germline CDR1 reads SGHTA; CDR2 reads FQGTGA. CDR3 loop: CASSRISGQSNSGANVLTF. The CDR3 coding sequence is TGTGCCAGCAGCCGAATCTCAGGACAGTCTAACTCTGGGGCCAACGTCCTGACTTTC.

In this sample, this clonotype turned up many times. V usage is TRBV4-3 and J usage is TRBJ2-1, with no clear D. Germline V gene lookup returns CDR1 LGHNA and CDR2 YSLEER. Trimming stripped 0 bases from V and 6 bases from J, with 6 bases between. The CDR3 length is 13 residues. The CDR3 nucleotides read TGCGCCAGCAGCCAAGATAGGGTCAATGAGCAGTTCTTC. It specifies CASSQDRVNEQFF.

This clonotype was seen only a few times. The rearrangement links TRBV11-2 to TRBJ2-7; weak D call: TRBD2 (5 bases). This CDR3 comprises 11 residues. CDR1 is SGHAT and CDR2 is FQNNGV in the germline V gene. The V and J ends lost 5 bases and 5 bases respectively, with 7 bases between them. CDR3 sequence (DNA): TGTGCCAGCAGCGAGGGAAACGAGCAGTACTTC. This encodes CASSEGNEQYF.

The CDR3 here is CASSPGLPYQETQYF. In DNA form, the CDR3 reads TGCGCCAGCAGCCCGGGACTCCCGTACCAAGAGACCCAGTACTTC. The V and J genes are TRBV5-1 and TRBJ2-5, with D maybe TRBD2 (6 bases). The CDR3 is 15 residues long. V lost 4 bases and J 0 bases, leaving 13 bases between the germline ends. CDR1 is SGHRS, CDR2 YFSETQ, per germline.

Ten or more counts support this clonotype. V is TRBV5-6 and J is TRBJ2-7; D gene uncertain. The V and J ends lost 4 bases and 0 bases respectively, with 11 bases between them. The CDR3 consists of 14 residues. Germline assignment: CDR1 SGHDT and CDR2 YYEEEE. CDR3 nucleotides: TGTGCCAGCAGCCGCCAGTGGAGCTCCTACGAGCAGTACTTC. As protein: CASSRQWSSYEQYF.

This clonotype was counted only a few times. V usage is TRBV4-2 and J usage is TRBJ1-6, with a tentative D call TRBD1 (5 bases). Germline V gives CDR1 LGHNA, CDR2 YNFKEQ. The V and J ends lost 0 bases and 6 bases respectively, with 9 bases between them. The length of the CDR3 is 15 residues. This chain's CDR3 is CASSQDAGRNSPLHF. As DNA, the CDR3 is TGTGCCAGCAGCCAAGACGCGGGGCGTAATTCACCCCTCCACTTT.

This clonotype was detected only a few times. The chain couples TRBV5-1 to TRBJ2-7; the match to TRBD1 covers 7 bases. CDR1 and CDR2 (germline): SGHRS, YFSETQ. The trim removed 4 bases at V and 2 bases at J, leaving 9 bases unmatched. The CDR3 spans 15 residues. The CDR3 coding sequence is TGCGCCAGCAGCCCACGAACAGGGGCCACCTACGAGCAGTACTTC. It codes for CASSPRTGATYEQYF.

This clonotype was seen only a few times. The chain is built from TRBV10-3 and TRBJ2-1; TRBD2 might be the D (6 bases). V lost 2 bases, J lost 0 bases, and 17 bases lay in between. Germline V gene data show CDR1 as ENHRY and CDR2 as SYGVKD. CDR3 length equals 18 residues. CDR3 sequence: CAISEVRGASGSYNEQFF. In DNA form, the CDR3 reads TGTGCCATCAGTGAGGTCCGCGGGGCAAGCGGCTCCTACAATGAGCAGTTCTTC.

CDR3 protein: CSAATGGGETQYF. The CDR3 nucleotides are TGCAGTGCCGCGACAGGGGGAGGGGAGACCCAGTACTTC. This rearrangement joins TRBV20-1 to TRBJ2-5; 9 nucleotides line up with TRBD1. Per the germline V gene, CDR1 is DFQATT and CDR2 is SNEGSKA (reference sequence). This CDR3 is 13 amino acids long. J was trimmed by 5 bases and V by 6 bases; bases with no gene match: 7.